This note documents a single T cell receptor (beta chain) sequence. This CDR3 is also generated by other DNA sequences in the sample. This sample is drawn from a study of blood T cell repertoires in COVID-19. In the study overall: PBMCs, B-cell-depleted T cells, or T cells were the source of the cDNA or gDNA that made up the material.

Sequenced by immunoSEQ multiplex PCR; TCRdb stores in-frame clones only, minus some. Here the sample spans nearly 95,000 clones, around 90% being singletons. The V end was cut by 1 base, the J end by 5 bases, with 8 bases between. This CDR3 spans 13 amino acids. The germline gives CDR1 MNHEY, CDR2 SMNVEV (reference sequence). V usage is TRBV27 and J usage is TRBJ1-1; no clear D gene. This sequence originates from a human donor with active COVID-19. The donor label of this sample is uncertain. Sequenced sample: peripheral blood. The CDR3 DNA is TGTGCCAGCAGTTTATTCCGGGGAACTGAAGCTTTCTTT. It is translated as CASSLFRGTEAFF.